This is a list of T cell receptor beta chains from one sample in a study of shared clonotypes between healthy human individuals. Some clones are missing from TCRdb's copy, which holds only in-frame ones; the method was immunoSEQ multiplex PCR. The sample yields about 2.2 million clones, 93% seen once. The sample consisted of naive CD8+ T cells from PBMCs. Receptors originate from a man aged 18 to 35 in good health. Some clones in this sample may be carry-over from other donors' samples. Each CDR3 is given with its conserved first and last residue. Fields, in order: clone size, V gene, D gene, J gene, CDR3 DNA, CDR3 protein. A D gene is named only where the DNA matches it firmly. Only some rows state a clone size, as once, few, many or a class for expanded clones.

size: -
V: TRBV27
D: -
J: TRBJ2-7
DNA: TGTGCCAGCAGTTCCCGAACAGGGAGCGGCGAGCAGTACTTC
CDR3: CASSSRTGSGEQYF

size: -
V: TRBV5-1
D: -
J: TRBJ2-3
DNA: TGCGCCAGCAGCTGGGCCACCCGGCAGGGTGTTGATACGCAGTATTTT
CDR3: CASSWATRQGVDTQYF

size: -
V: TRBV19
D: TRBD1
J: TRBJ1-1
DNA: TGTGCCAGTAGTATATCCCAAGGACAGGGGCACACTGAAGCTTTCTTT
CDR3: CASSISQGQGHTEAFF

size: -
V: TRBV12-5
D: -
J: TRBJ2-3
DNA: TGTGCTAGTGGTCAGGGACTTTTCACAGATACGCAGTATTTT
CDR3: CASGQGLFTDTQYF

size: -
V: TRBV7-8
D: -
J: TRBJ2-7
DNA: TGTGCCAGCAGCTTAAGGCAGAACTCCTACGAGCAGTACTTC
CDR3: CASSLRQNSYEQYF

size: -
V: TRBV28
D: -
J: TRBJ1-5
DNA: TGTGCCAGCAGCTTGTCTCGTCAGCCCCAGCATTTT
CDR3: CASSLSRQPQHF

size: -
V: TRBV19
D: TRBD2
J: TRBJ2-7
DNA: TGTGCCAGTAGCCCCGGGACTAGCTCGTACGAGCAGTACTTC
CDR3: CASSPGTSSYEQYF

size: -
V: TRBV6-5
D: -
J: TRBJ2-3
DNA: TGTGCCAGCAGTTACTCTTATAGTCCCACAGATACGCAGTATTTT
CDR3: CASSYSYSPTDTQYF

size: -
V: TRBV4-1
D: -
J: TRBJ2-1
DNA: TGCGCCAGCAGCCAACGGGGTAGGGATGAGCAGTTCTTC
CDR3: CASSQRGRDEQFF

size: -
V: TRBV4-2
D: TRBD2
J: TRBJ2-3
DNA: TGTGCCAGCAGCCAGGGACTAGCGGGAGGTGTGACAGATACGCAGTATTTT
CDR3: CASSQGLAGGVTDTQYF

size: once
V: TRBV7-3
D: -
J: TRBJ2-3
DNA: TGTGCCAGCAGTCCCATAGGGCCCACAGATACGCAGTATTTT
CDR3: CASSPIGPTDTQYF

size: -
V: TRBV5-4
D: -
J: TRBJ2-7
DNA: TGTGCCAGCAGCCTGACAAGCTCCTACGAGCAGTACTTC
CDR3: CASSLTSSYEQYF

size: -
V: TRBV5-1
D: -
J: TRBJ2-3
DNA: TGCGCCAGCAGAACGGGACTTATAATTTCTAGCACAGATACGCAGTATTTT
CDR3: CASRTGLIISSTDTQYF

size: -
V: TRBV10-3
D: TRBD2
J: TRBJ2-7
DNA: TGTGCCATCAGGGTCTCTAGCGGAGGCTACGAGCAGTACTTC
CDR3: CAIRVSSGGYEQYF

size: once
V: TRBV21-1
D: -
J: TRBJ2-2
DNA: TGTGCCAGCAGCAATGGGCTAGCGGGAAACTACGGGGAGCTGTTTTTT
CDR3: CASSNGLAGNYGELFF

size: -
V: TRBV29-1
D: -
J: TRBJ2-7
DNA: TGCAGCGTTGCCTTTGGGGGTTACGAGCAGTACTTC
CDR3: CSVAFGGYEQYF

size: once
V: TRBV7-6
D: TRBD2
J: TRBJ2-7
DNA: TGTGCCAGCAGCTTAGACCCTAGCGGGGGGACCTACGAGCAGTACTTC
CDR3: CASSLDPSGGTYEQYF

size: once
V: TRBV19
D: TRBD1
J: TRBJ2-7
DNA: TGTGCCAGTAGTATGGGACAGGGGGCAAGCTACGAGCAGTACTTC
CDR3: CASSMGQGASYEQYF

size: -
V: TRBV27
D: TRBD1
J: TRBJ1-5
DNA: TGTGCCAGCAGTCCCTCCTACCGGGACAGGGGTGGTCAGCCCCAGCATTTT
CDR3: CASSPSYRDRGGQPQHF

size: -
V: TRBV27
D: -
J: TRBJ1-2
DNA: TGTGCCAGCAGTTTATCCAGGGAAGGGGGCTACACCTTC
CDR3: CASSLSREGGYTF

size: -
V: TRBV5-1
D: TRBD1
J: TRBJ2-7
DNA: TGCGCCAGCAGTTATACCAGGACAGGGGTTGGCGAGCAGTACTTC
CDR3: CASSYTRTGVGEQYF

size: -
V: TRBV18
D: -
J: TRBJ2-6
DNA: TGTGCCAGCTCACCAACAGGGTTAGACCGGGCTGGGGCCAACGTCCTGACTTTC
CDR3: CASSPTGLDRAGANVLTF

size: once
V: TRBV10-1
D: TRBD2
J: TRBJ2-1
DNA: TGCGCCAGCAGTTTGCCGGATACGGCTAGCGGGAGGCCTGAGCAGTTCTTC
CDR3: CASSLPDTASGRPEQFF

size: -
V: TRBV19
D: -
J: TRBJ1-1
DNA: TGTGCCAGTACCCCCTTCGGGTCGCCCAGGACAGATGAAGCTTTCTTT
CDR3: CASTPFGSPRTDEAFF

size: -
V: TRBV28
D: TRBD1
J: TRBJ1-1
DNA: TGTGCCAGCAGGGGAAGGGACAGGGAAGTAACACTGAAAGCTTTCTTT
CDR3: CASRGRDREVTLKAFF

size: -
V: TRBV30
D: -
J: TRBJ1-2
DNA: TGTGCCTGGAGCTGGTCCATCGAGGGCTACACCTTC
CDR3: CAWSWSIEGYTF

size: -
V: TRBV15
D: TRBD2
J: TRBJ2-7
DNA: TGTGCCACCAGCTTCGGCGGGGGCTACGAGCAGTACTTC
CDR3: CATSFGGGYEQYF

size: -
V: TRBV29-1
D: -
J: TRBJ2-1
DNA: TGCAGCGTCGACGAGGCCCTGCAGGGTATTAACTTCGGGCAGTTCTTC
CDR3: CSVDEALQGINFGQFF

size: -
V: TRBV27
D: -
J: TRBJ1-1
DNA: TGTGCCAGCAGTTTAGTAGTCGGGGGGAACACTGAAGCTTTCTTT
CDR3: CASSLVVGGNTEAFF

size: few
V: TRBV7-6
D: TRBD1
J: TRBJ2-2
DNA: TGTGCCAGCAGCCTCGGGACAGCGAACACCGGGGAGCTGTTTTTT
CDR3: CASSLGTANTGELFF

size: -
V: TRBV27
D: -
J: TRBJ2-7
DNA: TGTGCCAGCAGTTTCCCGGGACGGCAGACCTACGAGCAGTACTTC
CDR3: CASSFPGRQTYEQYF

size: -
V: TRBV2
D: TRBD2
J: TRBJ2-1
DNA: TGTGCCATACTCAGGACTAGCGGGAGTTTGTCCTACAATGAGCAGTTCTTC
CDR3: CAILRTSGSLSYNEQFF